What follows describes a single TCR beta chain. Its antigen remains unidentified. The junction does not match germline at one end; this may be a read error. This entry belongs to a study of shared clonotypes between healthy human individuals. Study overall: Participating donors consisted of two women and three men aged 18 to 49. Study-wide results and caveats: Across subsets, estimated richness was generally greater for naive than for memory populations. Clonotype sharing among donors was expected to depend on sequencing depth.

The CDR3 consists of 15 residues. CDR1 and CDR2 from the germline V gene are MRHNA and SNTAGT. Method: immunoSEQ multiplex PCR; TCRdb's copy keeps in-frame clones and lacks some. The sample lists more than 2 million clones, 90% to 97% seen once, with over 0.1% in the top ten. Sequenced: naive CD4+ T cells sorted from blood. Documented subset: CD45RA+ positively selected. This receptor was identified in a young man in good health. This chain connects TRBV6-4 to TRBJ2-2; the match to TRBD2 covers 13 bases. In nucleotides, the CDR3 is TGTGCCAGCAGTGACGACCAGGGGACTAGCGGGAAGCTGTTTTTT. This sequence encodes CASSDDQGTSGKLFF.